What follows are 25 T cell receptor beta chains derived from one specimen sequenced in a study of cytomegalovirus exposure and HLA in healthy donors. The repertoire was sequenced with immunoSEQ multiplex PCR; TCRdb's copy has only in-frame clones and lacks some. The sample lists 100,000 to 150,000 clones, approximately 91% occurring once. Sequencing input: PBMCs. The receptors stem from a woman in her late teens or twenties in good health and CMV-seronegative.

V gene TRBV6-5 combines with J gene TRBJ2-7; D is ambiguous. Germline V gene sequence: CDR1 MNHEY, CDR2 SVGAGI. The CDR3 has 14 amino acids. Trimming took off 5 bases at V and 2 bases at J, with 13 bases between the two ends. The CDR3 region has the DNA TGTGCCAGCAGTCAAACGCCCCAGACCTACGAGCAGTACTTC. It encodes CASSQTPQTYEQYF.

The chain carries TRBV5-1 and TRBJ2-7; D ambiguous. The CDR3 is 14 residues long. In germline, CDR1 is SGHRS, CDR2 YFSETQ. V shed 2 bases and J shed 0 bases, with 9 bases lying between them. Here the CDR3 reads CASSFVSGSYEQYF. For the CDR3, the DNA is TGCGCCAGCAGCTTCGTCAGTGGCTCCTACGAGCAGTACTTC.

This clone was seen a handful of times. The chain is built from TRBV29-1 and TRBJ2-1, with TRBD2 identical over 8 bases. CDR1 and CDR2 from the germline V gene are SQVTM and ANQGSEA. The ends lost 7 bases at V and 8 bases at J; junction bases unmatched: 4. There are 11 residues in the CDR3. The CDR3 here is CSARRGDEQFF. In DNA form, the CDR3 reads TGCAGCGCCCGGCGGGGGGATGAGCAGTTCTTC.

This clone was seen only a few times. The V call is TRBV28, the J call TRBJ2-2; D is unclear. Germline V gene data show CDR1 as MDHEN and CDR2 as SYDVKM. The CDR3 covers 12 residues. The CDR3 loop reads CASIPGTGELFF. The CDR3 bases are TGTGCTTCGATACCGGGCACCGGGGAGCTGTTTTTT.

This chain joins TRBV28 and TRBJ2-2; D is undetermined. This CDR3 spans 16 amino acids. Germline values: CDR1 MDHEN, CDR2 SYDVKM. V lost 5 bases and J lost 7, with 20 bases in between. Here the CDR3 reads CASSMGQAPLGGELFF. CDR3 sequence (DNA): TGTGCCAGCAGTATGGGTCAGGCCCCGTTAGGCGGGGAGCTGTTTTTT. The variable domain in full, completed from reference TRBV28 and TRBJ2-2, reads DVKVTQSSRYLVKRTGEKVFLECVQDMDHENMFWYRQDPGLGLRLIYFSYDVKMKEKGDIPEGYSVSREKKERFSLILESASTNQTSMYLCASSMGQAPLGGELFFGEGSRLTVL.

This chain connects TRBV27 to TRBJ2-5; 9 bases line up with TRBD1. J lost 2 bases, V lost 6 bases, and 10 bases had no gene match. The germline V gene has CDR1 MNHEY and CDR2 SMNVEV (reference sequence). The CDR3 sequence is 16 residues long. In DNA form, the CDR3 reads TGTGCCAGCAGAAGCCCCGGGGACAGGGATCAAGAGACCCAGTACTTC. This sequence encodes CASRSPGDRDQETQYF.

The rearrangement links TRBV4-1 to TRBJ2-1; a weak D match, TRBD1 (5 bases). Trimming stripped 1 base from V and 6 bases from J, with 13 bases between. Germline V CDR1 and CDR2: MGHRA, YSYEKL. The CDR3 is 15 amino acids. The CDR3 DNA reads TGCGCCAGCAGCCAAGTGCAGGGAAGGGGCAATGAGCAGTTCTTC. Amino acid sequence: CASSQVQGRGNEQFF.

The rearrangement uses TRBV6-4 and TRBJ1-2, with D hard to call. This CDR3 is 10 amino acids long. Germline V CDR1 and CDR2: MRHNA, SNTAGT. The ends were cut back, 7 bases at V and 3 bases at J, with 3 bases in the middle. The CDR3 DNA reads TGTGCCAGCATCGACTATGGCTACACCTTC. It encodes CASIDYGYTF.

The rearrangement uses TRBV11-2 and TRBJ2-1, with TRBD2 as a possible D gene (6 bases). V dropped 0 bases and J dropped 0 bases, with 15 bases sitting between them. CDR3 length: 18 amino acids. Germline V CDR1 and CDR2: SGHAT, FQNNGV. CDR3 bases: TGTGCCAGCAGCTTAGATCCTCGAATGGGGGGCTCCTACAATGAGCAGTTCTTC. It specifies CASSLDPRMGGSYNEQFF.

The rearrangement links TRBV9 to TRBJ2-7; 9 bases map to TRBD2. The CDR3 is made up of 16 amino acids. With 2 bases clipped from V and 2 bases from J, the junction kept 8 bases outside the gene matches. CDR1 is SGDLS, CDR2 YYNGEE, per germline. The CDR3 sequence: CASSVAGSSGAYEQYF. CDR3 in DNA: TGTGCCAGCAGCGTGGCCGGATCTAGCGGGGCCTACGAGCAGTACTTC. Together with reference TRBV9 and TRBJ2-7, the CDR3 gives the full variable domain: DSGVTQTPKHLITATGQRVTLRCSPRSGDLSVYWYQQSLDQGLQFLIQYYNGEERAKGNILERFSAQQFPDLHSELNLSSLELGDSALYFCASSVAGSSGAYEQYFGPGTRLTVT.

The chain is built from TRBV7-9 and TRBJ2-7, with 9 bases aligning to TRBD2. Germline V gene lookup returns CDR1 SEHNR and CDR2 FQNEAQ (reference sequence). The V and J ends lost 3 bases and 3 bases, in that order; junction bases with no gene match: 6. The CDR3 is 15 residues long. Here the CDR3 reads CASSFGLARIYEQYF. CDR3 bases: TGTGCCAGCAGCTTCGGACTAGCGCGAATCTACGAGCAGTACTTC.

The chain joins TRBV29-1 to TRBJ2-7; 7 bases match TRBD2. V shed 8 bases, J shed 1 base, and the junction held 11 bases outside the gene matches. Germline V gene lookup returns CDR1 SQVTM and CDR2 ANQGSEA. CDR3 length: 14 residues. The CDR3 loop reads CSWREGPQSYEQYF. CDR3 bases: TGCAGCTGGAGGGAGGGACCGCAATCCTACGAGCAGTACTTC.

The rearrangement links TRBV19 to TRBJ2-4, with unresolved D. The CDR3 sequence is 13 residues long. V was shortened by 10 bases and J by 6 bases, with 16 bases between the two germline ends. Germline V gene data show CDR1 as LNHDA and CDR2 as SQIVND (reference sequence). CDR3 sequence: CATHEALGNIQYF. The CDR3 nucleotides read TGTGCCACCCATGAGGCCTTGGGAAACATTCAGTACTTC.

The CDR3 spells CASERSVRDTEAFF. The CDR3 nucleotides read TGTGCCAGCGAAAGATCGGTGAGGGACACTGAAGCTTTCTTT. This chain links TRBV6-5 with TRBJ1-1; the D is unclear. V was shortened by 8 bases and J by 3 bases, with 16 bases between the two germline ends. Germline CDR1 reads MNHEY; CDR2 reads SVGAGI. The CDR3 has 14 amino acids.

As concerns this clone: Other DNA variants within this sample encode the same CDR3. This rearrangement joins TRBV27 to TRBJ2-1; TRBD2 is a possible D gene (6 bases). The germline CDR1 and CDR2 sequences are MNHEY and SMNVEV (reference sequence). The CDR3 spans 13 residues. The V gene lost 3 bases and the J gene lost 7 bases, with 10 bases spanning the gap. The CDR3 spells CASSLSSGNEQFF. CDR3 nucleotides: TGTGCCAGCAGTTTGAGTAGCGGAAATGAGCAGTTCTTC.

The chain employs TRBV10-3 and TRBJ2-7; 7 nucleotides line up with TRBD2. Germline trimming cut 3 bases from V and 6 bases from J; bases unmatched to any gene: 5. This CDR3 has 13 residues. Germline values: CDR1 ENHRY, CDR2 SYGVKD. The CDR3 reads CAISDPGGGEQYF. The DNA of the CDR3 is TGTGCCATCAGTGATCCTGGGGGGGGCGAGCAGTACTTC.

The CDR3 spells CASSLVLEGRDTQYF. The CDR3 DNA reads as TGTGCCAGCAGCTTAGTCCTAGAGGGGAGGGATACGCAGTATTTT. The chain joins TRBV7-9 to TRBJ2-3; D may be TRBD2 (6 bases). Trimming removed 1 base from V and 6 bases from J, with 14 bases in between. In germline, CDR1 is SEHNR, CDR2 FQNEAQ (reference sequence). The CDR3 sequence is 15 residues long. The full variable domain, its missing parts supplied by reference TRBV7-9 and TRBJ2-3, is DTGVSQNPRHKITKRGQNVTFRCDPISEHNRLYWYRQTLGQGPEFLTYFQNEAQLEKSRLLSDRFSAERPKGSFSTLEIQRTEQGDSAMYLCASSLVLEGRDTQYFGPGTRLTVL.

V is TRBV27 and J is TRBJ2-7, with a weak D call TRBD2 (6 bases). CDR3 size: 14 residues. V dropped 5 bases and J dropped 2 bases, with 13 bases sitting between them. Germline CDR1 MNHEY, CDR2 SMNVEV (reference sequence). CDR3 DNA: TGTGCCAGCAGTCTGGGACTCGCACCCTACGAGCAGTACTTC. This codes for CASSLGLAPYEQYF.

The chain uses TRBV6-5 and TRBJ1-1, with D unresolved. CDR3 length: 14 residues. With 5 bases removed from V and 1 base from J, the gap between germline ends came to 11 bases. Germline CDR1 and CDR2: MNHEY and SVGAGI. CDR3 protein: CASSNELRNTEAFF. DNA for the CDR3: TGTGCCAGCAGTAATGAGCTGAGGAACACTGAAGCTTTCTTT.

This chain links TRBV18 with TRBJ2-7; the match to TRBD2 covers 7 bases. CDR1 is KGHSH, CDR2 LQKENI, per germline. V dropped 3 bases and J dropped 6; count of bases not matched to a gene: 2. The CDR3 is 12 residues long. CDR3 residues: CASSPGTTEQYF. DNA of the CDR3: TGTGCCAGCTCACCTGGGACTACCGAGCAGTACTTC.

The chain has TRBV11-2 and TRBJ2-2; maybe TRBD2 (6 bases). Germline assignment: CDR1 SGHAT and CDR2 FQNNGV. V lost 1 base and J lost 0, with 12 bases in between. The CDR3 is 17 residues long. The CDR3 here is CASSLGRGRTNTGELFF. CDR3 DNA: TGTGCCAGCAGCTTAGGCCGGGGGAGGACGAACACCGGGGAGCTGTTTTTT.

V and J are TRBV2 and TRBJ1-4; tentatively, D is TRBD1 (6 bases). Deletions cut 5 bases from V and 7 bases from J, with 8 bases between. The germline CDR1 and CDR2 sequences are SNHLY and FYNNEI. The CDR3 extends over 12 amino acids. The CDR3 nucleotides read TGTGCCAGCAGTTCACAGGGTGAAAAACTGTTTTTT. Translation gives CASSSQGEKLFF.

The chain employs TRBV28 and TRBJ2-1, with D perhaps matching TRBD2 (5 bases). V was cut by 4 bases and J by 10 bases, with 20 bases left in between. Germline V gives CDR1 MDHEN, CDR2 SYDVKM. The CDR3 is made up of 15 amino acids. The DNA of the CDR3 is TGTGCCAGCAGTTCCCGGGGAATTAGGGCGGCGGAGCAGTTCTTC. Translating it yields CASSSRGIRAAEQFF.

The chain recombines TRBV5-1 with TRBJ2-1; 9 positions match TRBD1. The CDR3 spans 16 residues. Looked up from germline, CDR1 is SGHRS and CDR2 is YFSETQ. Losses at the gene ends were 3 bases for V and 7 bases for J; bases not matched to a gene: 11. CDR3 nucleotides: TGCGCCAGCAGCTACAGCGGGACAGGGTATTTGAATGAGCAGTTCTTC. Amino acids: CASSYSGTGYLNEQFF. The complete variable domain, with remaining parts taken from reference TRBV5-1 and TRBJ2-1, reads KAGVTQTPRYLIKTRGQQVTLSCSPISGHRSVSWYQQTPGQGLQFLFEYFSETQRNKGNFPGRFSGRQFSNSRSEMNVSTLELGDSALYLCASSYSGTGYLNEQFFGPGTRLTVL.

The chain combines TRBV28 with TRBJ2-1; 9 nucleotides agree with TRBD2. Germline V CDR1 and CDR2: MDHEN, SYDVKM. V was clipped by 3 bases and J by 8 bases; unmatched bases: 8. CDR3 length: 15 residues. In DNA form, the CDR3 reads TGTGCCAGCAGTTTGGTGGCGGGAGGGCCCCATGAGCAGTTCTTC. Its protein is CASSLVAGGPHEQFF.